The entry below describes one T cell receptor (beta chain). Its cognate antigen is unknown. These data belong to a study of CD8+CD57+ T cells in acquired aplastic anemia. Study context: Mean DNA quantity obtained from sorted CD4+ and CD8+ cells was approximately 3 ug.

Investigators profiled TCR beta VDJ and CDR3 from genomic DNA template. MiXCR was run by TCRdb on the reads, yielding one entry per CDR3 protein. The sample carries over 150,000 distinct CDR3 sequences, roughly half recorded once. Flow cytometry had shown expanded CD8+CD57+ cells in the patients chosen for sequencing. Patients had not yet gotten any therapy when their blood was taken for sampling. Findings and caveats of the study: Levels of CD8+ Simpson's diversity were not significantly distinct in patients versus controls.

The receptor's source is a human donor with aplastic anemia. Sequenced: sorted CD4+, CD8+, or CD8+CD57+ T cells (not recorded which) from PBMCs.

This chain's CDR3 is CASSRSGTYNEQFF. The CDR3 DNA sequence: TGTGCCAGTAGTCGAAGCGGAACCTACAATGAGCAGTTCTTC. This chain joins TRBV19 and TRBJ2-1; a possible D gene is TRBD2 (5 bases). This CDR3 is 14 amino acids long. Germline V gene lookup returns CDR1 LNHDA and CDR2 SQIVND (reference sequence). Trimming shortened V by 5 bases and J by 2 bases, and 10 bases separated the two germline ends.